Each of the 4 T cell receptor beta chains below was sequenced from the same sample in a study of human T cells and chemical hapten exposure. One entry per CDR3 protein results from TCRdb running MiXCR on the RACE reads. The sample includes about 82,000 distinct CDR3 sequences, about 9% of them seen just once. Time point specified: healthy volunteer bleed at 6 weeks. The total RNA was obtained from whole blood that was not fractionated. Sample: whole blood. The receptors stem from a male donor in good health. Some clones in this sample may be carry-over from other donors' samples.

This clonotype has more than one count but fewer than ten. This CDR3 reads CASTTPWGYTEAFF. The CDR3 nucleotides read TGTGCCAGCACTACTCCTTGGGGATACACTGAAGCTTTCTTT. The rearrangement uses TRBV6-2 or TRBV6-3 and TRBJ1-1; D remains ambiguous. CDR1 is MNHEY and CDR2 is SVGEGT in the germline V gene. Trimming pared 7 bases from V and 3 bases from J, leaving 15 bases between. The CDR3 contains 14 residues.

CDR3 nucleotides: TGCACCAGCAGCCAAGATCCAGTCTCTGGAAACACCATATATTTT. It yields the protein CTSSQDPVSGNTIYF. V is TRBV1 and J is TRBJ1-3. TRBV1 corresponds to a pseudogene. The CDR3 extends over 15 amino acids.

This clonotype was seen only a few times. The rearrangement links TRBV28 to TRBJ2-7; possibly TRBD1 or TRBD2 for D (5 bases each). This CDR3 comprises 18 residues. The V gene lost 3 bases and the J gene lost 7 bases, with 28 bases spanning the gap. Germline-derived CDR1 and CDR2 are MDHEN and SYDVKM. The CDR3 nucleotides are TGTGCCAGCAGTTTCGAAGATTACCGGGACCCACCCATGGGGGAGCAGTACTTC. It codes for CASSFEDYRDPPMGEQYF.

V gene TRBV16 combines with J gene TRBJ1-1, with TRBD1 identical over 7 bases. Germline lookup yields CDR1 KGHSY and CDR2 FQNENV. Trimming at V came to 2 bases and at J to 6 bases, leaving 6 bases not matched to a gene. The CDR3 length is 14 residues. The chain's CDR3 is CASSQRNTGAEAFF. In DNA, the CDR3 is TGTGCCAGCAGCCAACGAAATACAGGGGCTGAAGCTTTCTTT.